Each of the 2 T cell receptor beta chains below was sequenced from the same sample in a study of T cells after yellow fever vaccination (dated by TCRdb to between 2018 and 2021). The treatment or condition label, read with the paper, signifies: live attenuated yellow fever vaccine strain. Library preparation was by 5' RACE. The sample was run on an Illumina NovaSeq 6000. Through fastp at Q25 and MiXCR, TCRdb rebuilt clones from the public reads, retaining in-frame beta chains. Rows merge per CDR3 protein into single entries with the most common DNA and genes. The sample table shows around 250,000 distinct CDR3 sequences, and roughly 5% are seen once. The ten largest clones represent about 3.5% of the sample. Here the sequenced sample was CD4+ T cells sorted from PBMCs, taken on the day of the yellow fever booster vaccination. These receptors were taken from a man aged 18 to 30 who received the YFV17D yellow fever vaccine.

This clonotype appeared many times. V usage is TRBV7-9 and J usage is TRBJ2-1; TRBD2 matches 7 bases. Germline V CDR1 and CDR2: SEHNR, FQNEAQ (reference sequence). V shed 4 bases and J 8 bases; nucleotides not matched to a gene: 11. This CDR3 spans 15 amino acids. CDR3: CASSSRIPSGDEQFF. CDR3 nucleotide sequence: TGTGCCAGCAGCTCCCGTATTCCTAGCGGTGATGAGCAGTTCTTC.

The chain combines TRBV4-2 with TRBJ2-5, with 9 positions matching TRBD2. CDR1 LGHNA and CDR2 YNFKEQ come from the germline V gene. This CDR3 contains 16 residues. After removal of 0 bases from V and 0 bases from J, the junction contained 2 bases not matched to a gene. The CDR3: CASSQELAGYQETQYF. The CDR3 DNA sequence: TGTGCCAGCAGCCAAGAGCTAGCGGGGTACCAAGAGACCCAGTACTTC.